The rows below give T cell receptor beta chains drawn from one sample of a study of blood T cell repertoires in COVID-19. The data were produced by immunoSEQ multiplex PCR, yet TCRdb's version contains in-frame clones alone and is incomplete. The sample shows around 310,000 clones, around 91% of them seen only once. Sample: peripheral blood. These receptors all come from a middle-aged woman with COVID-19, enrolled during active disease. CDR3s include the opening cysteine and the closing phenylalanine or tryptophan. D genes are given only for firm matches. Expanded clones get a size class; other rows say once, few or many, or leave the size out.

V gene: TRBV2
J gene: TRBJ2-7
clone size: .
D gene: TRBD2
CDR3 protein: CASNWLAGPEQYF
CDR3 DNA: TGTGCCAGCAACTGGCTAGCGGGCCCCGAGCAGTACTTC

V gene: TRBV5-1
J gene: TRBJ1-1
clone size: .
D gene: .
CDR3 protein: CASSLDWNTEAFF
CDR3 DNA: TGCGCCAGCAGCTTGGACTGGAACACTGAAGCTTTCTTT

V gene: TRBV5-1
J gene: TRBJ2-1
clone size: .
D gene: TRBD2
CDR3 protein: CASSLPGLAGGNSYNEQFF
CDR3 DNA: TGCGCCAGCAGCTTACCGGGACTAGCGGGAGGGAACTCCTACAATGAGCAGTTCTTC

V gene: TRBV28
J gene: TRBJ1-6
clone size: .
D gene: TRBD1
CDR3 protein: CASRRQGSPLHF
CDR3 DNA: TGTGCCAGCAGAAGACAGGGTTCACCCCTCCACTTT

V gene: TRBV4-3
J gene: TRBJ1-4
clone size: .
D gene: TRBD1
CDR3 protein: CASSQEPGTVNEKLFF
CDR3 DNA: TGCGCCAGCAGCCAAGAACCCGGGACAGTGAATGAAAAACTGTTTTTT

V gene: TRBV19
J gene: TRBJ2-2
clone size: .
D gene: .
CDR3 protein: CASSISRVHGELFF
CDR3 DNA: TGTGCCAGTAGTATCTCTCGGGTTCACGGGGAGCTGTTTTTT

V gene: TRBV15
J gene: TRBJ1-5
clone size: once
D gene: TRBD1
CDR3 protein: CATTQLDTGDWVNQPQHF
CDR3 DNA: TGTGCCACCACGCAACTTGACACAGGGGATTGGGTCAATCAGCCCCAGCATTTT

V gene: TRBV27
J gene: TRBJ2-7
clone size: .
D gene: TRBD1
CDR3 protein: CASSLHVPGTGVYPYEQYF
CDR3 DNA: TGTGCCAGCAGTTTACACGTGCCGGGGACAGGGGTGTACCCCTACGAGCAGTACTTC

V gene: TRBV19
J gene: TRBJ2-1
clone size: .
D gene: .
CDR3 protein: CASSIFNEQFF
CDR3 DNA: TGTGCCAGTAGTATCTTTAATGAGCAGTTCTTC

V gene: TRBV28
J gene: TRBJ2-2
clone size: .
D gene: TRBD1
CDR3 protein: CASSFFLSFGQVNTGELFF
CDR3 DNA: TGTGCCAGCAGTTTTTTTCTGTCGTTCGGACAGGTGAACACCGGGGAGCTGTTTTTT

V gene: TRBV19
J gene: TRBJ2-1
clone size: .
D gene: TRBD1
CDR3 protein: CASSIYRGHSYNEQFF
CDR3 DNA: TGTGCCAGTAGTATCTACAGGGGGCACTCCTACAATGAGCAGTTCTTC

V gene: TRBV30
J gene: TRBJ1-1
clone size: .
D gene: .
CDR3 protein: CAWSRGSMAEAFF
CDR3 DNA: TGTGCCTGGAGTCGGGGAAGTATGGCTGAAGCTTTCTTT

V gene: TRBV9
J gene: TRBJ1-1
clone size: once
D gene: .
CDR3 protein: CASSVVRAYTEAFF
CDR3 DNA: TGTGCCAGCAGCGTAGTCAGGGCTTACACTGAAGCTTTCTTT

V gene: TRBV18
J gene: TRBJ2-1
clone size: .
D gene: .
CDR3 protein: CASSPSVGRYEQFF
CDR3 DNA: TGTGCCAGCTCACCTTCGGTGGGGAGGTATGAGCAGTTCTTC

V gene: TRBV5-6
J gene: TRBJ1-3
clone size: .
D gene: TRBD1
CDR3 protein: CASSLAGTGPSGNTIYF
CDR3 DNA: TGTGCCAGCAGCTTGGCCGGGACAGGGCCTTCTGGAAACACCATATATTTT

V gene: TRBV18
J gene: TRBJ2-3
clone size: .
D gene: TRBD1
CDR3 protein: CASSPMDRVTDTQYF
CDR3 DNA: TGTGCCAGCTCACCAATGGACAGGGTCACAGATACGCAGTATTTT

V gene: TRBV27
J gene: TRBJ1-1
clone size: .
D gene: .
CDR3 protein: CASSDRMNTEAFF
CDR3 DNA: TGTGCCAGCAGTGACAGGATGAACACTGAAGCTTTCTTT

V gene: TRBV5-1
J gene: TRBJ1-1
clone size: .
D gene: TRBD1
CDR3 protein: CASTQGVGANTEAFF
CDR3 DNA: TGCGCCAGCACCCAGGGGGTGGGGGCGAACACTGAAGCTTTCTTT

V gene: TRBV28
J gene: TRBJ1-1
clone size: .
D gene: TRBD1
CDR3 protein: CAGRQGRTEAFF
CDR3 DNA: TGTGCCGGTCGACAGGGGAGGACTGAAGCTTTCTTT

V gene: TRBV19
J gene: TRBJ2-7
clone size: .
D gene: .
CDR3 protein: CASSDAGGGPYEQYF
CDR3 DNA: TGTGCCAGTAGTGATGCAGGGGGAGGCCCCTACGAGCAGTACTTC

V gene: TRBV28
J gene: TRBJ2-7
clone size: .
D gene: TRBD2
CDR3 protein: CASGILAGEGEQYF
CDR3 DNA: TGTGCCAGCGGAATCCTCGCGGGAGAGGGGGAGCAGTACTTC

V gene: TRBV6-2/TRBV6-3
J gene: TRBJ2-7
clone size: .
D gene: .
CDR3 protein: CASSYSNAGFGEQYF
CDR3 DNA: TGTGCCAGCAGTTACTCGAATGCAGGGTTCGGAGAGCAGTACTTC

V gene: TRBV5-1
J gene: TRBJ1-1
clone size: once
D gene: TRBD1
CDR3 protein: CASSEGQGASTEAFF
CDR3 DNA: TGCGCCAGCAGCGAGGGACAGGGGGCGAGTACTGAAGCTTTCTTT

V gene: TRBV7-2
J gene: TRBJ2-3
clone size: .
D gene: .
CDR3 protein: CASSLAAGSTDTQYF
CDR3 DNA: TGTGCCAGCAGCTTAGCCGCAGGGAGCACAGATACGCAGTATTTT

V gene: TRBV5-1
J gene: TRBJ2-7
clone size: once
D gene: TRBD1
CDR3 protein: CASSSFGRRTGIGEQYF
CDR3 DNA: TGCGCCAGCAGCTCATTTGGACGACGGACAGGTATCGGCGAGCAGTACTTC

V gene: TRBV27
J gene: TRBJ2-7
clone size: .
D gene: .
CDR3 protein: CASSLWFEGMGEQYF
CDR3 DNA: TGTGCCAGCAGTTTATGGTTTGAGGGAATGGGCGAGCAGTACTTC

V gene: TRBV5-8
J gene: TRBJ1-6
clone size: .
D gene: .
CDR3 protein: CASSLSYRASNSPLHF
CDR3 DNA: TGTGCCAGCAGCTTGAGCTACAGGGCTTCCAATTCACCCCTCCACTTT

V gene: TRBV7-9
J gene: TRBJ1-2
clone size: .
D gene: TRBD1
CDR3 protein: CASSLGDRGVSGYTF
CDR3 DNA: TGTGCCAGCAGCCTGGGGGACAGGGGGGTTTCTGGCTACACCTTC

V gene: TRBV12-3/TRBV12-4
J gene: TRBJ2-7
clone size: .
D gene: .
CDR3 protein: CASSLIRGYEQYF
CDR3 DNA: TGTGCCAGCAGTTTGATCCGGGGGTACGAGCAGTACTTC

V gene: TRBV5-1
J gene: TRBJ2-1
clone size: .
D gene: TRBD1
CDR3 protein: CASSGGLGPNNEQFF
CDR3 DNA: TGCGCCAGTTCAGGGGGCTTGGGTCCTAACAATGAGCAGTTCTTC

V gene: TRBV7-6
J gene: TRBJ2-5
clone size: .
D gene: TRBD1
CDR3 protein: CASSLVRTGGFPETQYF
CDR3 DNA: TGTGCCAGCAGCTTAGTCAGGACAGGGGGATTTCCGGAGACCCAGTACTTC

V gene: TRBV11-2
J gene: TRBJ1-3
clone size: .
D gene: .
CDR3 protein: CASSLGTFGSGNTIYF
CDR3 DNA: TGTGCCAGCAGCTTAGGGACTTTTGGGTCTGGAAACACCATATATTTT

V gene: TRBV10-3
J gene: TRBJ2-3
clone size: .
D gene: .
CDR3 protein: CAIRTGITDTQYF
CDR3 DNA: TGTGCCATCAGGACGGGGATCACAGATACGCAGTATTTT

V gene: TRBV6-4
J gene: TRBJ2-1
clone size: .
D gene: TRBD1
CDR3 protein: CASGTGGGNEQFF
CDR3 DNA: TGTGCCTCCGGGACAGGGGGCGGGAATGAGCAGTTCTTC

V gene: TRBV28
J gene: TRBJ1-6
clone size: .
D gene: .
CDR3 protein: CASSFRTAHTLHF
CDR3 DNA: TGTGCCAGCAGTTTCAGGACAGCCCACACCCTCCACTTT

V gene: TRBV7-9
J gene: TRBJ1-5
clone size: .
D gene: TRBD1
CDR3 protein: CASSFDRGWNQPQHF
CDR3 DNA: TGTGCCAGCAGCTTTGACAGGGGATGGAATCAGCCCCAGCATTTT

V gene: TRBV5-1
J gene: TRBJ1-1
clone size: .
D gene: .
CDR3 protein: CASSYQGGNTEAFF
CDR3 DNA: TGCGCCAGCAGCTATCAGGGAGGAAACACTGAAGCTTTCTTT

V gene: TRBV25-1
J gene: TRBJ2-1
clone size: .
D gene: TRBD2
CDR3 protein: CASSESRLAGGRNEQFF
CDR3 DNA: TGTGCCAGCAGTGAATCGAGGTTGGCGGGAGGGAGAAACGAGCAGTTCTTC

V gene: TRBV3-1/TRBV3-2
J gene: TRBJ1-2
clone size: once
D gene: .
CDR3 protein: CASSQVGGNYGYTF
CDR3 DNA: TGTGCCAGCAGCCAAGTCGGGGGGAACTATGGCTACACCTTC

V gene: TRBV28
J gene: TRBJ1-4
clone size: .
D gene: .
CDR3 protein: CASSTDATNEKLFF
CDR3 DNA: TGTGCCAGCAGTACAGATGCAACTAATGAAAAACTGTTTTTT

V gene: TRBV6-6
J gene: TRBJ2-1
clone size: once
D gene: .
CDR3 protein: CASSSDSTYNEQFF
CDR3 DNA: TGTGCCAGCAGTTCAGACAGTACCTACAATGAGCAGTTCTTC

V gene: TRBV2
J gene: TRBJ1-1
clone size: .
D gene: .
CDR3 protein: CASSEAVREAFF
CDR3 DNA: TGTGCCAGCAGTGAAGCAGTGAGAGAAGCTTTCTTT

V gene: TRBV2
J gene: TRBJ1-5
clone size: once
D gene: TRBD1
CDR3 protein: CASSGGQGGGNQPQHF
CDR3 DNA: TGTGCCAGCAGTGGGGGACAGGGAGGAGGGAATCAGCCCCAGCATTTT

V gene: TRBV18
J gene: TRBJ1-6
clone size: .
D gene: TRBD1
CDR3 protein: CASSPTGLKSPLHF
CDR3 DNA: TGTGCCAGCTCGCCGACAGGGTTAAAATCACCCCTCCACTTT

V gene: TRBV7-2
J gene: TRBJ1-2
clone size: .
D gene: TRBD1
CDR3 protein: CASSPPGQAMDGYTF
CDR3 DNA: TGTGCCAGCAGCCCGCCGGGACAGGCAATGGATGGCTACACCTTC

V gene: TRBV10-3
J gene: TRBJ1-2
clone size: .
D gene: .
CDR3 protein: CAITQTLGGYTF
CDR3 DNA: TGTGCCATCACCCAAACCCTGGGCGGCTACACCTTC

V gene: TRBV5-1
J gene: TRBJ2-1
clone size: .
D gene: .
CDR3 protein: CASSLTAGNNEQFF
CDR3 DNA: TGCGCCAGCAGCTTGACAGCAGGGAACAATGAGCAGTTCTTC

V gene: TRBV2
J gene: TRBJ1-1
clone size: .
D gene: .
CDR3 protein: CASSEIRTPNTEAFF
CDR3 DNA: TGTGCCAGCAGTGAAATACGGACACCGAACACTGAAGCTTTCTTT

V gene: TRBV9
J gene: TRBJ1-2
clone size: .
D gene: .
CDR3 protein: CASSVGGANYGYTF
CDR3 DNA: TGTGCCAGCAGCGTAGGGGGGGCTAACTATGGCTACACCTTC

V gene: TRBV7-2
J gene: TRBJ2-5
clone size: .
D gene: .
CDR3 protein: CASSSVAGAETQYF
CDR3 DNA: TGTGCCAGCAGCTCTGTGGCGGGGGCAGAGACCCAGTACTTC

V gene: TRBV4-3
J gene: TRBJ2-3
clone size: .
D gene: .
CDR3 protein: CASSQSQGWEDTQYF
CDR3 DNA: TGCGCCAGCAGCCAATCCCAGGGGTGGGAAGATACGCAGTATTTT

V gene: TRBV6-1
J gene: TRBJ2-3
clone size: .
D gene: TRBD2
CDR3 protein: CASSELNVGSIAGYSTDTQYF
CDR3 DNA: TGTGCCAGCAGTGAACTGAACGTCGGGTCCATAGCGGGGTATAGCACAGATACGCAGTATTTT

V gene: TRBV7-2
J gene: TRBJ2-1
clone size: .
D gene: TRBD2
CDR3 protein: CASSLRSRLADYNEQFF
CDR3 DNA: TGTGCCAGCAGCTTAAGATCCCGACTAGCGGACTACAATGAGCAGTTCTTC

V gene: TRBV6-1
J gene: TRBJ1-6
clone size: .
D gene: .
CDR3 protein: CASSDYATYNSPLHF
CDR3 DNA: TGTGCCAGCAGTGATTACGCAACTTATAATTCACCCCTCCACTTT

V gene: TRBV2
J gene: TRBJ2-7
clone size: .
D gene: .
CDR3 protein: CLPGYEQYF
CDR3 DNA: TGCCTACCGGGGTACGAGCAGTACTTC

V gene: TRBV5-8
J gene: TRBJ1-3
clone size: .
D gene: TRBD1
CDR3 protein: CASSLGTGTQNTIYF
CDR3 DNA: TGTGCCAGCAGCCTGGGGACAGGGACCCAAAACACCATATATTTT

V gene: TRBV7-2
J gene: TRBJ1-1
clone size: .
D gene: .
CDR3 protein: CASSYKPSGTEAFF
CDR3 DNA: TGTGCCAGCAGTTACAAACCCAGCGGCACTGAAGCTTTCTTT

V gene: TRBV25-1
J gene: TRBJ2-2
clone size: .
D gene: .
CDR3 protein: CASSLPGAPGELFF
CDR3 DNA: TGTGCCAGCAGTCTCCCAGGGGCCCCCGGGGAGCTGTTTTTT

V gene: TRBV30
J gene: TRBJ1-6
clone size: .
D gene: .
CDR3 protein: CAWSLATVNSPLHF
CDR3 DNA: TGTGCCTGGAGTCTAGCGACAGTTAATTCACCCCTCCACTTT

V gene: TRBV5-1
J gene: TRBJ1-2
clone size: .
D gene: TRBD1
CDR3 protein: CASSYRTGGVYGYTF
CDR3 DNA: TGCGCCAGCAGCTACCGGACAGGGGGCGTCTATGGCTACACCTTC